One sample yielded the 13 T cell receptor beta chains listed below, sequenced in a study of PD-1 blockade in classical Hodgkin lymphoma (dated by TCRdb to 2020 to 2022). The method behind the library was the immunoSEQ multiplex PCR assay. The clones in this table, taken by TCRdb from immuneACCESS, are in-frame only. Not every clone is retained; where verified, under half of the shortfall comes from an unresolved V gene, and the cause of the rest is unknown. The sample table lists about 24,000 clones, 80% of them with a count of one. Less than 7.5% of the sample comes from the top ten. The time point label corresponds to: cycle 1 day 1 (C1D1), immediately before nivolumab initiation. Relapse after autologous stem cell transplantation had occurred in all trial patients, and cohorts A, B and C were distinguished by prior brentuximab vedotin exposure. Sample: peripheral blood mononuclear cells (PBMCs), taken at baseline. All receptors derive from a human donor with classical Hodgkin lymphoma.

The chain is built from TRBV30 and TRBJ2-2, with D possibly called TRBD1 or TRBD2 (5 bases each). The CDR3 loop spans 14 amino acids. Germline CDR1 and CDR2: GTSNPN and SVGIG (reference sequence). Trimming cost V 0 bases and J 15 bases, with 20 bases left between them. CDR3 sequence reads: CAWSVGLNTGLVFF. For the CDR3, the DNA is TGTGCCTGGAGTGTGGGGCTGAACACGGGGTTGGTGTTTTTT.

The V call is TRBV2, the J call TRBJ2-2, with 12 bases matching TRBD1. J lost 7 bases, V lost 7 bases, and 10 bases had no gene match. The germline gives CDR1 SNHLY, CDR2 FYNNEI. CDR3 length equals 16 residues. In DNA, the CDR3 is TGTGCCAGCACCCCCCTGGGACAGGGGGCGGGCGGGGAGCTGTTTTTT. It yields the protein CASTPLGQGAGGELFF.

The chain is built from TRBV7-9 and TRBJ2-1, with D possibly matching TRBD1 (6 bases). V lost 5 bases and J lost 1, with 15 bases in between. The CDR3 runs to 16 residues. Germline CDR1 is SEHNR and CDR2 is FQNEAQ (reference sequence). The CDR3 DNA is TGTGCCAGCAGCACCAACAGGGAGAAGTCCTACAATGAGCAGTTCTTC. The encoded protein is CASSTNREKSYNEQFF.

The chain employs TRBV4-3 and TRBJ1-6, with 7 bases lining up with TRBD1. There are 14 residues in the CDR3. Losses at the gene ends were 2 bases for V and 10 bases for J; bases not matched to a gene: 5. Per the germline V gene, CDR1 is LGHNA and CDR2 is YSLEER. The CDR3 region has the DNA TGCGCCAGCAGCCAATACAGGGGAAACTCACCCCTCCACTTT. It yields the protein CASSQYRGNSPLHF.

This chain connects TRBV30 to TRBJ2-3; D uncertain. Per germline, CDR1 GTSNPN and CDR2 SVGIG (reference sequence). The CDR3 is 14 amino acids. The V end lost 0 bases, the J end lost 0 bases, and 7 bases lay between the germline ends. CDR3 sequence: CAWSVLASTDTQYF. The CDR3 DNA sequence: TGTGCCTGGAGTGTACTGGCCAGCACAGATACGCAGTATTTT.

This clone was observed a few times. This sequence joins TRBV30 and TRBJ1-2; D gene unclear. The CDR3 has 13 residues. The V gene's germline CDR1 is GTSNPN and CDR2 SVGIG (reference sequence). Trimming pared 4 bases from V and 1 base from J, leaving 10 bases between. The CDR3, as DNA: TGTGCCTGGACCAGGCTGGATAACTATGGCTACACCTTC. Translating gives CAWTRLDNYGYTF.

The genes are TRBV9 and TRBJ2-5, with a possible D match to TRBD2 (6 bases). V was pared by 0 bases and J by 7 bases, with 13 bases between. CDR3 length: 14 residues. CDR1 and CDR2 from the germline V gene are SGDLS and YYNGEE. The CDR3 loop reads CASSVDSQGGTQYF. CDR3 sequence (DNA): TGTGCCAGCAGCGTAGACTCTCAGGGAGGGACCCAGTACTTC.

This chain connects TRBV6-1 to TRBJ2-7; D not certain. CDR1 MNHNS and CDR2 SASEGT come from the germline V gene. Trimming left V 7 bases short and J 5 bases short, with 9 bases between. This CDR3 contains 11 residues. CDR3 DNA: TGTGCCAGCACTTTGACTCACGAGCAGTACTTC. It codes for CASTLTHEQYF.

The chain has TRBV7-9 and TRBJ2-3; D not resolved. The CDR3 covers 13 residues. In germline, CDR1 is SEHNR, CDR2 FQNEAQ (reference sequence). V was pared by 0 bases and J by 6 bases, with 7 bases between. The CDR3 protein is CASSLARADTQYF. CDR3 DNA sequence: TGTGCCAGCAGCTTAGCTCGGGCCGATACGCAGTATTTT.

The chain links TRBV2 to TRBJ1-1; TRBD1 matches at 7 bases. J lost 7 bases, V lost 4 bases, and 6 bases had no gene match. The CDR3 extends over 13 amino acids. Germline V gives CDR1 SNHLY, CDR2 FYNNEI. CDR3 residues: CASSARQGYEAFF. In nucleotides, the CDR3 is TGTGCCAGCAGTGCTAGACAGGGCTATGAAGCTTTCTTT.

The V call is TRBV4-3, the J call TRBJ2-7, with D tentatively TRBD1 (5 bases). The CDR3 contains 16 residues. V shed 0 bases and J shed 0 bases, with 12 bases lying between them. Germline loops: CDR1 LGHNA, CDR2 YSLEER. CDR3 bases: TGCGCCAGCAGCCAAGAGGGGCCAGCTTCCTCCTACGAGCAGTACTTC. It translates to CASSQEGPASSYEQYF.

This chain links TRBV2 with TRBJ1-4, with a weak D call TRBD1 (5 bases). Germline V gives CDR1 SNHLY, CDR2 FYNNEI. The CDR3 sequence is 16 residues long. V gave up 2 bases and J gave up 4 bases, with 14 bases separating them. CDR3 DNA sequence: TGTGCCAGCAGTGAACCCTCGACAGTTTATAATGAAAAACTGTTTTTT. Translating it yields CASSEPSTVYNEKLFF.

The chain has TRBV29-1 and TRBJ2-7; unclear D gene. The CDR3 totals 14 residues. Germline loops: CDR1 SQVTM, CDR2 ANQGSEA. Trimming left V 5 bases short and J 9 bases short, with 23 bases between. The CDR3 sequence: CSVLSREWGRGQYF. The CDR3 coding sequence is TGCAGCGTTTTATCCCGCGAATGGGGTCGTGGGCAGTACTTC.